Below, 12 T cell receptor beta chains from the same sample are listed, as sequenced in a study of blood T cell repertoires in COVID-19. Sequenced by immunoSEQ multiplex PCR; TCRdb stores in-frame clones only, minus some. This sample has about 24,000 clones, with roughly 89% found just once. The sequenced sample consisted of peripheral blood. The origin of the receptors is a human donor in a cohort sampled during active COVID-19.

The chain links TRBV7-2 to TRBJ2-6; 9 nucleotides match TRBD2. J was trimmed by 0 bases and V by 4 bases; bases with no gene match: 4. The CDR3 loop spans 17 amino acids. CDR1 is SGHTA and CDR2 is FQGNSA in the germline V gene. The CDR3 here is CASSSSSGVSGANVLTF. The CDR3 DNA sequence: TGTGCCAGCAGCTCCTCTAGCGGGGTCTCTGGGGCCAACGTCCTGACTTTC.

This clone was found once. The chain combines TRBV9 with TRBJ2-3; D possibly corresponds to TRBD1 (5 bases). The CDR3 sequence is 16 residues long. V was cut by 3 bases and J by 1 base, with 15 bases left in between. Germline V lookup: CDR1 SGDLS, CDR2 YYNGEE. The CDR3 loop reads CASSASPDSRTDTQYF. Written as DNA, the CDR3 is TGTGCCAGCAGCGCCTCCCCCGACAGTCGCACAGATACGCAGTATTTT.

The chain carries TRBV29-1 and TRBJ2-1, with D perhaps TRBD1 (5 bases). Trimming removed 4 bases from V and 7 bases from J, with 20 bases in between. This CDR3 is built from 15 residues. Germline loops: CDR1 SQVTM, CDR2 ANQGSEA. For the CDR3, the DNA is TGCAGCGTTGTGAGTCGGGCAGGGTCGGAAAATGAGCAGTTCTTC. This encodes CSVVSRAGSENEQFF.

The chain is built from TRBV30 and TRBJ1-2, with D uncertain. The V and J ends lost 2 bases and 0 bases respectively, with 10 bases between them. This CDR3 is built from 14 residues. Germline CDR1 reads GTSNPN; CDR2 reads SVGIG (reference sequence). This CDR3 reads CAWSFTGANYGYTF. DNA for the CDR3: TGTGCCTGGAGTTTTACGGGAGCTAACTATGGCTACACCTTC.

This chain links TRBV18 with TRBJ1-1; 9 bases map to TRBD1. In germline, CDR1 is KGHSH, CDR2 LQKENI. Germline trimming cut 5 bases from V and 7 bases from J; bases unmatched to any gene: 5. The CDR3 has 13 amino acids. This CDR3 reads CASSTRQGDEAFF. In nucleotides, the CDR3 is TGTGCCAGCTCAACGAGACAGGGGGATGAAGCTTTCTTT.

J is TRBJ1-5 and V is TRBV10-3; D gene uncertain. Looked up from germline, CDR1 is ENHRY and CDR2 is SYGVKD. The CDR3 spans 15 residues. Trimming cost V 0 bases and J 1 base, with 7 bases left between them. The CDR3 nucleotides read TGTGCCATCAGTGAGTCGGAGAGGAGCAATCAGCCCCAGCATTTT. This encodes CAISESERSNQPQHF.

The chain employs TRBV11-3 and TRBJ2-3; 9 bases line up with TRBD1. The germline V gene has CDR1 SGHNT and CDR2 YENEEA. This CDR3 is 15 amino acids long. V was clipped by 1 base and J by 4 bases; unmatched bases: 3. The CDR3: CASSLGTGVADTQYF. In nucleotides, the CDR3 is TGTGCCAGCAGCTTAGGGACAGGGGTTGCAGATACGCAGTATTTT.

The chain links TRBV5-4 to TRBJ1-1; D unclear. This CDR3 region has 12 residues. Per the germline V gene, CDR1 is SGHNT and CDR2 is YYREEE (reference sequence). V dropped 3 bases and J dropped 11 bases, with 14 bases sitting between them. Written as DNA, the CDR3 is TGTGCCAGCAGCTCGGCTGAGGGTAGGGCTTTCTTT. Encoded protein: CASSSAEGRAFF.

V gene TRBV27 combines with J gene TRBJ2-7; a weak D match, TRBD1 (5 bases). The CDR3 is made up of 15 amino acids. Trimming cost V 3 bases and J 1 base, with 13 bases left between them. The germline V gene encodes CDR1 MNHEY and CDR2 SMNVEV (reference sequence). CDR3 region: CASSFKGWGSYEQYF. CDR3 coding DNA: TGTGCCAGCAGTTTTAAGGGGTGGGGTTCCTACGAGCAGTACTTC.

V gene TRBV7-9 combines with J gene TRBJ2-7; D uncertain. Per the germline V gene, CDR1 is SEHNR and CDR2 is FQNEAQ (reference sequence). Trimming stripped 5 bases from V and 6 bases from J, with 11 bases between. The CDR3 sequence is 12 residues long. CDR3 nucleotide sequence: TGTGCCAGCAGCCTACGCCTCGGCGAGCAGTACTTC. This gives the protein CASSLRLGEQYF.

The V and J genes are TRBV3-1 (or the pseudogene TRBV3-2) and TRBJ2-7; 11 positions agree with TRBD2. CDR1 and CDR2 (germline): LGHDT, YNNKEL (reference sequence). Germline trimming cut 3 bases from V and 3 bases from J; bases unmatched to any gene: 4. This CDR3 has 15 amino acids. The CDR3 loop reads CASSQAGTSGYEQYF. CDR3 in DNA: TGTGCCAGCAGCCAGGCAGGGACTAGCGGCTACGAGCAGTACTTC.

The genes are TRBV5-6 and TRBJ2-2, with D possibly matching TRBD2 (6 bases). V was pared by 4 bases and J by 2 bases, with 15 bases between. Germline V gives CDR1 SGHDT, CDR2 YYEEEE. This CDR3 is built from 16 residues. CDR3 sequence reads: CASSAQGRRNTGELFF. The CDR3 DNA is TGTGCCAGCAGCGCACAAGGGAGGCGAAACACCGGGGAGCTGTTTTTT.